Following are 2 T cell receptor beta chains from one sample sequenced in a study of T cell responses to AZD1222 COVID-19 vaccine. The protocol was immunoSEQ multiplex PCR, while the TCRdb copy is restricted to in-frame clones and leaves out a portion. Of about 70,000 clones listed, 83% are singletons. This specimen was peripheral blood, taken 28 days after the second AZD1222 dose. The receptors were gathered from an adult who received the AZD1222 COVID-19 vaccine.

The chain carries TRBV20-1 and TRBJ1-3; no reliable D call. The CDR3 totals 11 residues. The V and J ends lost 5 bases and 6 bases respectively, with 8 bases between them. Germline CDR1 is DFQATT and CDR2 is SNEGSKA (reference sequence). The CDR3 loop is CSAADPNTIYF. The CDR3 bases are TGCAGTGCTGCTGACCCAAACACCATATATTTT.

The V and J genes are TRBV5-1 and TRBJ1-5, with D maybe TRBD1 (5 bases). V was cut by 5 bases and J by 5 bases, with 17 bases left in between. CDR3 length: 15 amino acids. Germline lookup yields CDR1 SGHRS and CDR2 YFSETQ. The CDR3 reads CASRGTDDEHQPQHF. Written as DNA, the CDR3 is TGCGCCAGCAGAGGGACGGACGACGAGCATCAGCCCCAGCATTTT.